A single sample gave rise to the 20 T cell receptor beta chains below, sequenced in a study of blood T cell repertoires in COVID-19. Assay used: immunoSEQ multiplex PCR; TCRdb lists only in-frame clones, some missing. The data contain tens of thousands of clones, around 80% of them seen just once; the ten biggest clones take up about 25%. The sample was peripheral blood. Receptor source: a man in his 60s with acute or convalescent COVID-19.

This chain joins TRBV5-1 and TRBJ2-3, with TRBD1 as a possible D gene (5 bases). CDR3 length: 13 residues. CDR1 is SGHRS, CDR2 YFSETQ, per germline. V was clipped by 6 bases and J by 1 base, with 9 bases between them. The DNA for the CDR3 is TGCGCCAGCACCACGACAGGCACAGATACGCAGTATTTT. This translates into CASTTTGTDTQYF. The full variable domain, rest sourced from reference TRBV5-1 and TRBJ2-3, is KAGVTQTPRYLIKTRGQQVTLSCSPISGHRSVSWYQQTPGQGLQFLFEYFSETQRNKGNFPGRFSGRQFSNSRSEMNVSTLELGDSALYLCASTTTGTDTQYFGPGTRLTVL.

V usage is TRBV6-4 and J usage is TRBJ2-1; 10 bases agree with TRBD1. Germline-derived CDR1 and CDR2 are MRHNA and SNTAGT. CDR3 size: 15 residues. V lost 4 bases to trimming and J lost 7 bases; unmatched junction nucleotides: 7. CDR3 loop: CASSGGQGGENEQFF. CDR3 DNA sequence: TGTGCCAGCAGTGGAGGACAGGGGGGGGAAAATGAGCAGTTCTTC.

The chain carries TRBV27 and TRBJ1-5; D ambiguous. V lost 5 bases, J lost 4 bases, and 6 bases lay in between. CDR3 length: 12 residues. Germline-derived CDR1 and CDR2 are MNHEY and SMNVEV (reference sequence). CDR3 nucleotide sequence: TGTGCCAGCAGTGAACGGAATCAGCCCCAGCATTTT. Amino acids: CASSERNQPQHF.

The chain couples TRBV28 to TRBJ2-3; 7 bases agree with TRBD1. V lost 9 bases to trimming and J lost 0 bases; unmatched junction nucleotides: 18. This CDR3 has 18 amino acids. Germline V CDR1 and CDR2: MDHEN, SYDVKM. CDR3 amino acids: CASRAQGFRTGSTDTQYF. CDR3 sequence (DNA): TGTGCCAGTCGGGCTCAAGGATTCAGGACAGGTAGCACAGATACGCAGTATTTT.

The genes are TRBV30 and TRBJ1-1; D may be TRBD1 (6 bases). Trimming shortened V by 8 bases and J by 1 base, and 20 bases separated the two germline ends. Germline V gene sequence: CDR1 GTSNPN, CDR2 SVGIG (reference sequence). This CDR3 is 15 amino acids long. The CDR3 region has the DNA TGTGCCACACAGCGGGACACGGGCCCGAACACTGAAGCTTTCTTT. Its translation: CATQRDTGPNTEAFF.

The rearrangement links TRBV5-4 to TRBJ2-5; tentatively, D is TRBD1 (6 bases). This CDR3 contains 16 residues. CDR1 SGHNT and CDR2 YYREEE come from the germline V gene (reference sequence). V was cut by 0 bases and J by 6 bases, with 18 bases left in between. The CDR3, as DNA: TGTGCCAGCAGCTTGGCGCGTTTGAACAGGGAGAAGACCCAGTACTTC. It codes for CASSLARLNREKTQYF. Variable domain in full (rest from reference TRBV5-4 and TRBJ2-5): ETGVTQSPTHLIKTRGQQVTLRCSSQSGHNTVSWYQQALGQGPQFIFQYYREEENGRGNFPPRFSGLQFPNYSSELNVNALELDDSALYLCASSLARLNREKTQYFGPGTRLLVL.

The J gene is TRBJ1-6, the V gene TRBV2; 8 bases map to TRBD1. This CDR3 is built from 13 residues. Per the germline V gene, CDR1 is SNHLY and CDR2 is FYNNEI. CDR3 sequence: CASRDRYNSPLHF. CDR3 DNA sequence: TGTGCAAGCCGGGACAGGTATAATTCACCCCTCCACTTT.

This rearrangement joins TRBV27 to TRBJ1-2; the match to TRBD1 covers 8 bases. This CDR3 has 16 amino acids. The germline CDR1 and CDR2 sequences are MNHEY and SMNVEV (reference sequence). The junction had 8 bases not matched to a gene; V was cut back by 3 bases and J by 2 bases. Written as DNA, the CDR3 is TGTGCCAGCAGTTTCAGGGGGCGCGGGTTAAACTATGGCTACACCTTC. Encoded protein: CASSFRGRGLNYGYTF.

This sequence joins TRBV18 and TRBJ1-3; no clear D. The CDR3 extends over 16 amino acids. V was cut by 6 bases and J by 0 bases, with 15 bases left in between. Germline assignment: CDR1 KGHSH and CDR2 LQKENI. CDR3 sequence: CASSTTSADSGNTIYF. In DNA form, the CDR3 reads TGTGCCAGCTCGACCACGTCGGCGGACTCTGGAAACACCATATATTTT.

The genes are TRBV10-3 and TRBJ1-1; a possible D gene is TRBD1 (6 bases). V lost 3 bases to trimming and J lost 5 bases, with 19 bases between them. The CDR3 spans 16 residues. In germline, CDR1 is ENHRY, CDR2 SYGVKD. CDR3 in DNA: TGTGCCATCAGTGAAATTGGACTTACAGGGAAGACTGAAGCTTTCTTT. Amino acid sequence: CAISEIGLTGKTEAFF.

This rearrangement joins TRBV2 to TRBJ1-5, with D possibly matching TRBD1 (6 bases). Germline values: CDR1 SNHLY, CDR2 FYNNEI. This CDR3 is built from 16 residues. V lost 7 bases and J 1 base, leaving 17 bases between the germline ends. CDR3 sequence (DNA): TGTGCCAGCAAAAGGATAGGGGGACCGAGCAATCAGCCCCAGCATTTT. Residues: CASKRIGGPSNQPQHF.

V gene TRBV5-4 combines with J gene TRBJ2-1, with a possible D match to TRBD1 (6 bases). With 2 bases removed from V and 8 bases from J, the gap between germline ends came to 17 bases. Germline CDR1 and CDR2: SGHNT and YYREEE (reference sequence). The CDR3 has 15 amino acids. CDR3 coding DNA: TGTGCCAGCAGCTTTCGGGACATCGACGCCCATGAGCAGTTCTTC. Amino acids: CASSFRDIDAHEQFF.

The CDR3 DNA is TGTGCCAGCAGCCTTTACGGGCGAGGGAGCTATGGCTACACCTTC. It codes for CASSLYGRGSYGYTF. V gene TRBV3-1 (or the pseudogene TRBV3-2) combines with J gene TRBJ1-2; no firm D call. Trimming cost V 4 bases and J 4 bases, with 16 bases left between them. From germline, CDR1 is LGHDT and CDR2 YNNKEL (reference sequence). The CDR3 is made up of 15 amino acids.

The chain carries TRBV6-6 and TRBJ1-1, with TRBD1 matching 7 bases. The trim removed 8 bases at V and 0 bases at J, leaving 3 bases unmatched. Per germline, CDR1 MNHNY and CDR2 SVGAGI (reference sequence). The CDR3 covers 13 residues. The CDR3, as DNA: TGTGCCAGCGGAGGGACAGTGAACACTGAAGCTTTCTTT. Its protein product is CASGGTVNTEAFF.

J is TRBJ2-7 and V is TRBV5-1, with 7 bases identical to TRBD2. The ends lost 4 bases at V and 2 bases at J; junction bases unmatched: 6. CDR1 is SGHRS and CDR2 is YFSETQ in the germline V gene. This CDR3 is 14 amino acids long. CDR3 bases: TGCGCCAGCAGCCGGGCCAGCGGGACCTACGAGCAGTACTTC. The encoded protein is CASSRASGTYEQYF.

This clone showed up just a few times. J is TRBJ1-6 and V is TRBV6-2 or TRBV6-3; a possible D gene is TRBD1 (5 bases). Germline CDR1 and CDR2: MNHEY and SVGEGT. CDR3 length: 17 amino acids. V lost 1 base to trimming and J lost 6 bases, with 16 bases between them. CDR3 protein: CASSYFDSRNANSPLHF. CDR3 bases: TGTGCCAGCAGTTACTTTGACAGCCGAAATGCTAATTCACCCCTCCACTTT.

This sequence joins TRBV7-8 and TRBJ2-5; TRBD2 might be the D (5 bases). The V and J ends lost 1 base and 0 bases respectively, with 6 bases between them. The length of the CDR3 is 14 residues. From germline, CDR1 is SGHVS and CDR2 FQNEAQ. In DNA form, the CDR3 reads TGTGCCAGCAGCTTAGGAGGGTACCAAGAGACCCAGTACTTC. Translating gives CASSLGGYQETQYF.

This clone appeared once. The chain combines TRBV28 with TRBJ1-1, with 10 bases aligning to TRBD1. CDR1 is MDHEN, CDR2 SYDVKM, per germline. The trim removed 6 bases at V and 1 base at J, leaving 8 bases unmatched. CDR3 size: 16 residues. CDR3 amino acids: CASRALRQGANTEAFF. CDR3 sequence (DNA): TGTGCCAGCAGAGCACTTAGACAGGGGGCGAACACTGAAGCTTTCTTT.

In its sample, this clone was seen once. The V call is TRBV7-2, the J call TRBJ2-1, with D possibly being TRBD2 (6 bases). The length of the CDR3 is 16 residues. Germline loops: CDR1 SGHTA, CDR2 FQGNSA. V shed 2 bases and J shed 15 bases, with 26 bases lying between them. CDR3 loop: CASSLFPSREKSHRFF. CDR3 coding DNA: TGTGCCAGCAGCTTATTCCCGAGCCGGGAGAAGTCACACCGGTTCTTC.

This clone turned up a few times. V gene TRBV13 combines with J gene TRBJ1-6; no reliable D call. Trimming stripped 5 bases from V and 5 bases from J, with 16 bases between. CDR3 size: 16 residues. Germline CDR1 reads PRHDT; CDR2 reads FYEKMQ (reference sequence). CDR3 sequence (DNA): TGTGCCAGCAGCCCCCTCCGGGAGCCCGATAATTCACCCCTCCACTTT. Protein product: CASSPLREPDNSPLHF.